The T cell receptor beta chain described here comes from a study of cytomegalovirus exposure and HLA in healthy donors (dated by TCRdb to the late 2010s). The study in broad terms: An earlier analysis of around 600 of the donors reported 250 to 350 Gb of sequence data and 100 million to 140 million unique TCR beta sequences from 150 million to 200 million T cells. To study patterns of TCR occurrence, a later analysis re-analyzed previously published TCR beta repertoires from under 750 donors and added high-resolution HLA genotyping. In the later analysis, no new phenotypic data were used to find candidate immune exposures; instead, reliance was placed on TCR beta sequences and their occurrence across donors. Roughly 300 gigabases of sequencing data and tens of millions of unique TCR sequences were included in an early release covering 550 to 800 HLA-typed donors. In addition to the first cohort of roughly 700 subjects, a separate validation cohort of 100 to 150 different subjects was used. Donor age, sex, ethnicity and CMV serostatus were compiled alongside the repertoire data. An earlier analysis of around 640 of the donors used high-throughput TCR beta sequencing to judge whether each TCR beta V gene segment behaved as functional or pseudogenic. Among around 400 genotyped donors of the cohort, an average of around 240,000 unique TCR beta nucleotide sequences were sequenced per donor, roughly a sixth of them non-productive. Typing coverage differed by locus: A, B, C, DRB1 and DQB1 were typed in roughly 620-630 donors, DQA1 in 522, DPA1 in around 600, and DPB1 in 400 to 480. Both class I and class II loci were covered by HLA typing, at four-digit resolution. The study aimed to test whether cataloging public T cell receptors could reveal signatures of past pathogen exposure. The genetic ancestry cluster associated with self-reported Caucasian donors included about 81% of the 350 to 500 genotyped donors. The study profiled the T cell repertoires of more than 500 subjects by immunosequencing and related them to cytomegalovirus serostatus. The study combined high-throughput TCR immunosequencing, statistical association of individual TCRs with disease status, and machine learning to predict cytomegalovirus infection status. Genome-wide SNP genotypes for about 55% of the 666 donors were used in a later genetic analysis, which treated that subset as a discovery cohort. All discovery cohort repertoires had been generated using a single sequencing platform. A handful of DR-DQ haplotypes were handled as single units for association and clustering because linkage in the cohort was strong.

The library was made by the immunoSEQ multiplex PCR assay. For the multiplex PCR, a mixture combining 60 forward primers for TCR Vbeta segments and 13 reverse primers for TCR Jbeta segments was used. Amplification of the CDR3 region of rearranged TCR beta genes was performed with a multiplex PCR assay on genomic DNA. The amplified TCR beta libraries were sequenced on the Illumina HiSeq System as 87-base-pair reads. In the paper's pipeline: In a later analysis, 77 million or so unique TCR beta chains were counted across the approximately 620 repertoires, and roughly 9.9 million of these chains were shared by at least two donors. A nearest-neighbor algorithm error-corrected the raw reads and collapsed the reads into unique sequences, merging closely related sequences to remove PCR and sequencing errors. Alignment of CDR3 sequences to IMGT reference sequences was used to assign V, D and J gene segments. For a sequence to be retained, at least a six-nucleotide match to both a V gene segment and a J gene segment was required. A rearrangement counted as productive if the CDR3 had no stop codons and remained in frame with V and J, and every other rearrangement counted as non-productive. CDR3 was defined according to IMGT convention as the region running from the second conserved V-encoded cysteine to the conserved J-encoded phenylalanine. The earlier analysis of some 580 of the donors excluded any sequence lacking an unambiguous match to a single V gene segment. An earlier analysis of about 600 of the donors called V segments functional above 56.7% productive rearrangements and segregating when the between-donor standard deviation exceeded 5%. A statistical classification framework was built to diagnose cytomegalovirus status from the catalog of TCR beta chain sequences. In a later analysis, TCR nucleotide sequences were compared against IMGT/GENE-DB human TR gene sequences so that V and J genes could be assigned. The TCRdist pipeline was used in a later analysis to assign CDR3 sequences and most-parsimonious VDJ recombination scenarios. In a later analysis, every TCR beta chain was defined by the combination of its CDR3 amino acid sequence and its V-gene family, and reads without a unique V-gene family were dropped. A later analysis removed 592 highly shared, low-generation-probability nucleotide sequences to deal with suspected cross-contamination and a sequencing artifact. For each public chain, a later analysis derived a clonal expansion index from normalized ranks of inferred template counts within each repertoire. A later analysis computed generation probabilities with a VDJ recombination model fitted to out-of-frame rearrangements, and checked the results against IGoR. Hypergeometric tests were used in a later analysis to score TCR-TCR, TCR-HLA and TCR-CMV co-occurrence, with a repertoire-size bias correction applied to the TCR pairs. To estimate false discovery rates, a later analysis permuted the HLA or CMV assignments 20 times. In a later analysis, co-occurring TCRs were grouped using DBSCAN, with TCRdist sequence similarity added in when clustering inside HLA-allele-positive subsets. Repertoires with fewer than 30,000 or more than 120,000 public chains, plus five repertoires with anomalous nucleotide sharing, were excluded from co-occurrence clustering. Drawn from immuneACCESS, this table holds only the in-frame rearrangements with V and J called that TCRdb kept. Clones are partly lost; checked studies trace under half to an unresolved V gene and leave the rest unexplained. V and J calls and clone size are copied from that table; D and trimming were computed from the DNA. The table for this sample lists 240,000 or so clones; roughly four fifths of them were counted only once. The ten largest clonotypes hold almost 8% of the sample.

Broader findings and caveats from the paper: For the cohort, immune exposure information was limited to CMV serostatus. In vitro tests confirmed that three of the cytomegalovirus-associated TCR beta chains recognize cytomegalovirus antigens. Because counts were too low, about 18 rarely observed V segments, including chromosome 9 orphons, were excluded from the earlier analysis of some 590 of the donors. The authors suggested that the approach could potentially be extended to other disease states and immunological phenotypes. Linkage disequilibrium might explain the correlated functional status among segregating V segments, but an unknown experimental factor could not be excluded. Several of the top co-occurrence clusters appeared to be linked to parvovirus B19, influenza, CMV and Epstein-Barr virus, according to a later analysis. When HLA alleles, especially DR and DQ, strongly co-occurred, attributing TCR associations to individual alleles was difficult. Some IMGT-functional V segments, including TRBV6-2 and TRBV6-3, could not be distinguished by the 87-base-pair reads and were therefore excluded. The presence/absence analyses assumed that sequencing depth was roughly uniform across donors, and that assumption may not be true. In an earlier analysis of around 600 of the donors, most TCR beta V segments were observed in productive rearrangements about 90% or about 30% of the time, broadly matching IMGT annotations. Most CMV-associated TCR beta chains appeared to be HLA-restricted in a later analysis, and the HLA associations seemed to be driven largely by CMV exposure. The classifier was reported to diagnose cytomegalovirus status with high specificity and sensitivity in both the original and validation cohorts. Compared with equally common non-associated chains, HLA-associated TCR beta chains in a later analysis were more clonally expanded and had lower generation probabilities. In a later analysis, 16,951 TCR beta sequences were associated with specific HLA alleles at a false discovery rate of 0.05. A further reported finding was that TCR beta sequences accurately predicted the HLA-A and HLA-B alleles for most subjects in the first cohort. In a later analysis, TCR association rates were found to vary across HLA loci, with the most associated TCRs seen for DRB1 alleles and the fewest for HLA-C alleles. In a later genetic analysis, fewer N-insertions in productive TCRs were reported among donors in an Asian-associated ancestry cluster than the approximately 710-donor mean. An association between a missense DCLRE1C variant and V-gene and J-gene trimming of TCR beta chains was found in a later genetic analysis and replicated in an independent cohort. In this cohort, only TCR beta chains were sequenced, and detectable features were limited by the absence of alpha or paired-chain data. The study listed 150 to 200 TCR beta chains as associated with cytomegalovirus. Because HLA typing was missing for some donors at each locus, association tests included only the typed subset. Most TCR sequences were observed very rarely across donors, whereas some public TCRs were present in many individuals. A group of highly shared sequence variants was considered likely to be a technical artifact of the sequencing pipeline.

From its cysteine to its phenylalanine, the CDR3 spans 12 amino acids. The retained sequence is limited to the CDR3, 36 bases, with the frame set at the first base. CDR1 and CDR2 are read off the germline V gene as ENHRY and SYGVKD. Trimming costs V 7 bases and J 3 bases, and their ends lie 7 bases apart. Concerning this clone itself: The antigen it binds to is not known. It has no much larger one-base neighbor in the sample; base qualities were not kept.

In total, 630 or so healthy bone marrow donors made up the cohort. All cohort members were sampled while nominally healthy, although unrecorded immune exposures were likely present. The donor was CMV seropositive and belonged to the group of about 290 seropositive cohort members. Each donor provided a peripheral blood sample, and peripheral blood mononuclear cells were used for TCR beta sequencing. The Qiagen DNeasy Blood Extraction Kit was used to extract genomic DNA from the blood cell samples. The sample consisted of PBMCs. The rearrangement joined TRBV10-3 to TRBJ2-1; the D gene is perhaps TRBD1, from 5 matching bases. This TCR came from an older woman in good health and CMV-seropositive. The CDR3 reads CAIKDSYNEQFF. The DNA sequence is given as TGTGCCATCAAAGACAGCTACAATGAGCAGTTCTTC.